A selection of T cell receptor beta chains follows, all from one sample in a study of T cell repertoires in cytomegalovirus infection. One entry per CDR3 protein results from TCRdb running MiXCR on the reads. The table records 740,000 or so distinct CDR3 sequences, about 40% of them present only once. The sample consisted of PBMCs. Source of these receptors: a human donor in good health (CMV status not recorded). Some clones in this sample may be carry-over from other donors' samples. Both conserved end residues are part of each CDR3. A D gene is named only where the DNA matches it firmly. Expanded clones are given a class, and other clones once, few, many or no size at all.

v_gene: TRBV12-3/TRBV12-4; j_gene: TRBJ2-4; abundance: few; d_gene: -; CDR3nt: TGTGCCAGCAGTTTTCAGGGAAGGGAAAACATTCAGTACTTC; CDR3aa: CASSFQGRENIQYF
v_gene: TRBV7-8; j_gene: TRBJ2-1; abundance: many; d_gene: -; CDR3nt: TGTGCCAGCAGGCTTGCGGGGAATGAGCAGTTCTTC; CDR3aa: CASRLAGNEQFF
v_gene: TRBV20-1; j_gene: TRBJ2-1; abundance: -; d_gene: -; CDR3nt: TGCAGTGCTAGAGCTAAACTAGGACGGAAAGAAGAGTTGGAGCGTTACAATGAGCAGTTCTTC; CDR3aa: CSARAKLGRKEELERYNEQFF
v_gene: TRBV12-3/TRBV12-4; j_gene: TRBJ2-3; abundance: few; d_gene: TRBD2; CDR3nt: TGTGCCAGCAGTTTAGTACCGACCGTTAGCGGGACTAGCACAGATACGCAGTATTTT; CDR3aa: CASSLVPTVSGTSTDTQYF
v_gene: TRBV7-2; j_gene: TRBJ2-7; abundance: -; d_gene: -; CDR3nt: TGTGCCAGCAGCCGAGCCGGGACGGGGTGGGACGAGCAGTACTTC; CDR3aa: CASSRAGTGWDEQYF
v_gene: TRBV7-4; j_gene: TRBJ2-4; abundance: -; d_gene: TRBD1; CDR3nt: TGTGCCAGCAGCGCCGGACCGGGACAGGGTACCAAAAACATTCAGTACTTC; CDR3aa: CASSAGPGQGTKNIQYF
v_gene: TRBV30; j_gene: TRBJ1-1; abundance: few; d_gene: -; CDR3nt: TGTGCCTGGATGGCTCCGGACGAAATAACTGAAGCTTTCTTT; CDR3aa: CAWMAPDEITEAFF
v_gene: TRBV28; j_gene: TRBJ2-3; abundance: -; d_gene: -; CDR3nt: TGTGCCAGCAGTTTTAAGGGGCCAGATACGCAGTATTTT; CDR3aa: CASSFKGPDTQYF
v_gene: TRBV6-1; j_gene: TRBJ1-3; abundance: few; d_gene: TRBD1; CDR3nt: TGTGCCAGCAGTTTGACAGGGACATCTGGAAACACCATATATTTT; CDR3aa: CASSLTGTSGNTIYF
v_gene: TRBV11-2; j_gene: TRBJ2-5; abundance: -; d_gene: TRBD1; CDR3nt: TGTGCCAGCAGCTTAGGTGACAGGGTCGAGACCCAGTACTTC; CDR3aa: CASSLGDRVETQYF
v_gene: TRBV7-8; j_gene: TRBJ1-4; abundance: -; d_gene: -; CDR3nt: TGTGCCAGCAGCTTATGGGGGCTAGAGGAAAAACTGTTTTTT; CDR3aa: CASSLWGLEEKLFF
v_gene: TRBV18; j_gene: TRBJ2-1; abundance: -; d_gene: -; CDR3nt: TGTGCCAGCTCACTCACCGACACCAACAATGAGCAGTTCTTC; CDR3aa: CASSLTDTNNEQFF
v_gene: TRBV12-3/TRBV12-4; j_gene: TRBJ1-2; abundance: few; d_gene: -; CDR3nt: TGTGCCAGCAGTTCAAGACAGACAGACTATGGCTACACCTTC; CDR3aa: CASSSRQTDYGYTF
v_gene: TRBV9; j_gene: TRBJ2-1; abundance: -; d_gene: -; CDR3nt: TGTGCCAGCAGCGTAGCGTTAGGGGAGGCCTCATACAATGAGCAGTTCTTC; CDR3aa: CASSVALGEASYNEQFF
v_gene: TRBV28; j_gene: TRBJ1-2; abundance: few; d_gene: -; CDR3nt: TGTGCCAGCAGTTTTAGCGGGTATGGCTACACCTTC; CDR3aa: CASSFSGYGYTF
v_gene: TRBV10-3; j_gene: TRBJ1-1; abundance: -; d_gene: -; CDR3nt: TGTGCCATCAGTGAAGGAGGCAGGGGCACGTCCGAAGCTTTCTTT; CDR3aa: CAISEGGRGTSEAFF
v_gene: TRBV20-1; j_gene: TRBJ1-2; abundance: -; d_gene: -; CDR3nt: TGCAGTGCTAGAGGGTCCGGGGGGATAAGGGCTAACTATGGCTACACCTTC; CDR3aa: CSARGSGGIRANYGYTF
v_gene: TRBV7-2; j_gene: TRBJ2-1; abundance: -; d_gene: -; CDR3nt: TGTGCAAGCAGCTTAGTCACATATGAGAAGTTCTTC; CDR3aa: CASSLVTYEKFF
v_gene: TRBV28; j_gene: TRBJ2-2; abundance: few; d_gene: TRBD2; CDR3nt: TGTGCCAGCAGTAGCCTAGCGGAGGGAACCGGGGAGCTGTTTTTT; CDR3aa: CASSSLAEGTGELFF
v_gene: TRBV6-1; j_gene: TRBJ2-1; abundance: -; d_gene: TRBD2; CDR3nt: TGTGCCAGCAGTAAACTAGCGGGGGCAGCCTACAATGAGCAGTTCTTC; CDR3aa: CASSKLAGAAYNEQFF
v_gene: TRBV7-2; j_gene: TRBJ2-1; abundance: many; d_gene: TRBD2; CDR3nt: TGTGCCAGCAGCTTAGATAGCGGGTCCTACAATGAGCAGTTCTTC; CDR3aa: CASSLDSGSYNEQFF